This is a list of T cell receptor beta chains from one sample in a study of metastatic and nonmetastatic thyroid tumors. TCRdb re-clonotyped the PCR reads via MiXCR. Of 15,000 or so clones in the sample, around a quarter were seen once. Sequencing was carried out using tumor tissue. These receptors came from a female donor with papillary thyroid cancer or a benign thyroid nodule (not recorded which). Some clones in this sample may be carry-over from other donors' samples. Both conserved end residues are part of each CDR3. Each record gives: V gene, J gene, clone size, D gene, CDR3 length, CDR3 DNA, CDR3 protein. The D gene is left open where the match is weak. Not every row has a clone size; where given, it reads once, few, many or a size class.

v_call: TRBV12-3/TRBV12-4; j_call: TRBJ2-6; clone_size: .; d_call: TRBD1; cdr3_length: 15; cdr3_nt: TGTGCCAGCGTCCGACAGGGGGCGCGAGCCAACGCCCTGACTTTC; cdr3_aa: CASVRQGARANALTF
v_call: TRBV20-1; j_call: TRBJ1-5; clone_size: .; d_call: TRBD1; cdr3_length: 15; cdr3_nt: TGCAGTGCTAGAGACAGGGGGCTATGGACTCAGCCCCAGCATTTT; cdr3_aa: CSARDRGLWTQPQHF
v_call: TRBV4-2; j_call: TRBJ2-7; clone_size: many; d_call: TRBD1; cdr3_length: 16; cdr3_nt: TGTGCCAGCAGCCAAGGGGCTGGGACAGGGTATTCCGAGCAGTACTTC; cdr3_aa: CASSQGAGTGYSEQYF
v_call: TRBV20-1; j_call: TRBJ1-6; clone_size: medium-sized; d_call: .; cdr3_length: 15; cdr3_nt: TGCAGTGCTAGCTTTCAGACAGGACAACATTCACCCCTCCACTTT; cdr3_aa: CSASFQTGQHSPLHF
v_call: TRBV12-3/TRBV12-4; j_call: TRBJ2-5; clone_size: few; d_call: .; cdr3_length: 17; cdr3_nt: TGTGCCAGCAGTTTCTACCAACTCTCGGGAGCCCCAGAGACCCAGTACTTC; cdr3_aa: CASSFYQLSGAPETQYF
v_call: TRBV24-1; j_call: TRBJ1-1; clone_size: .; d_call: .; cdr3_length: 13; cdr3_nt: TGTGCCACCAGTGATTACACGGGACGGAACGCTTTCTTT; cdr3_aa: CATSDYTGRNAFF
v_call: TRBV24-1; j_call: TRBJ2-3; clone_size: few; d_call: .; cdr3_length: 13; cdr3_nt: TGTGCCACCAGTGCTACTCGGGGAGGTACGCAGTATTTT; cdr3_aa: CATSATRGGTQYF
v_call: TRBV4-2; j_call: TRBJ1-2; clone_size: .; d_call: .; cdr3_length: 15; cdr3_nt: TGTGCCAGCAGCCCTTCGGGGGCGGGGGACTATGGCTACACCTTC; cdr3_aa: CASSPSGAGDYGYTF
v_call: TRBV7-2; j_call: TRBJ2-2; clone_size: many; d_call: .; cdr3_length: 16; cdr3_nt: TGTGCCAGCAGCTTAGCGGGGTTAGCAAACACCGGGGAGCTGTTTTTT; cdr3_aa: CASSLAGLANTGELFF
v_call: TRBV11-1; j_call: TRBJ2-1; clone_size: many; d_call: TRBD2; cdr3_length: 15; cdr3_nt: TGTGCCAGCAGCATCTCTAGCGGATCCAGGGATGAGCAGTTCTTC; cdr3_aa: CASSISSGSRDEQFF
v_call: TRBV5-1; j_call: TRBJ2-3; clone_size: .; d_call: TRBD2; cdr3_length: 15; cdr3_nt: TGCGCCAGCAGCTTATCGACAGTGGGGGGGGATACGCAGTATTTT; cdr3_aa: CASSLSTVGGDTQYF
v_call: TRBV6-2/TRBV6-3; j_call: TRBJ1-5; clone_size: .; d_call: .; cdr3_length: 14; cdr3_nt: TGTGCCAGCAGCCTCAGCTCTAGCAATCAGCCCCAGCATTTT; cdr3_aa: CASSLSSSNQPQHF
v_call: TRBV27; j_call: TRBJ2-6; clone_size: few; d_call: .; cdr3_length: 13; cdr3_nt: TGTGCCAGCAGCCAGCCTGGGGCCAACGTCCTGACTTTC; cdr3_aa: CASSQPGANVLTF
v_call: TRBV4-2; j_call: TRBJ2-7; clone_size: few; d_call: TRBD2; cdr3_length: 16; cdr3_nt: TGTGCCAGCAGCCAGGAGATAGCGGGGGGCTCCTACGAGCAGTACTTC; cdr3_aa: CASSQEIAGGSYEQYF
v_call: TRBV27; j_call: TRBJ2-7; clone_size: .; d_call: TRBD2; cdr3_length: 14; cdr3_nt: TGTGCCAGCAGTTTAAGCGGGAGAAATTACGAGCAGTACTTT; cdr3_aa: CASSLSGRNYEQYF
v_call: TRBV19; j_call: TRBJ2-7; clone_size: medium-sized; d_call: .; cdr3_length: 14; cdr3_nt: TGTGCCAGTAGTATACTGGGCAGGTCCTACGAGCAGTACTTC; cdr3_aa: CASSILGRSYEQYF
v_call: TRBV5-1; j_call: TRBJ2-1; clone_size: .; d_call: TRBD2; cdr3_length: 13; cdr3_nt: TGCGCCAGCAGCCTGGGACTAGCGGGGGAGCAGTTCTTC; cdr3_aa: CASSLGLAGEQFF
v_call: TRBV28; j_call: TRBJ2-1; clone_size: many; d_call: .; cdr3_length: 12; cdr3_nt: TGTGCCAGCAGTTGGCGGGGAAATGAGCAGTTCTTC; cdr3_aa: CASSWRGNEQFF
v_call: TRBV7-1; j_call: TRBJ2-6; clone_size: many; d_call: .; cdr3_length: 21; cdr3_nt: TGTGCCAGCAGCTCCCGACAAAAGATTCAAGGGGGTCGATCTGGGGCCAACGTCCTGACTTTC; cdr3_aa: CASSSRQKIQGGRSGANVLTF
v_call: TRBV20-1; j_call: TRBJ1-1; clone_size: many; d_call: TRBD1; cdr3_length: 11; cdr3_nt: TGCAGCGACAGGGGGAACACTGAAGCTTTCTTT; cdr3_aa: CSDRGNTEAFF
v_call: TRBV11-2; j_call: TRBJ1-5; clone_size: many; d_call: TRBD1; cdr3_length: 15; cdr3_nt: TGTGCCAGCAGCTCCGGGACAGGGGAGAGTCAGCCCCAGCATTTT; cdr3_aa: CASSSGTGESQPQHF
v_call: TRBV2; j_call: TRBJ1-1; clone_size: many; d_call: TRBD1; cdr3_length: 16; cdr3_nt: TGTGCCAGCAGTACACCGGGACAGGGGGCGCGGGTAACGGCTTTCTTT; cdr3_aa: CASSTPGQGARVTAFF
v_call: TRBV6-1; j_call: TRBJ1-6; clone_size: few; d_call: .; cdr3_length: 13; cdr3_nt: TGTGCCAGCAGGACAACTTATAATTCACCCCTCCACTTT; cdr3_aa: CASRTTYNSPLHF
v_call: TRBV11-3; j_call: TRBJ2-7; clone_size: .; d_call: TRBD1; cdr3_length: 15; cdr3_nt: TGTGCCAGCAGCTTAGAAGGGACAGAGGGCTACGAGCAGTACTTC; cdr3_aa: CASSLEGTEGYEQYF
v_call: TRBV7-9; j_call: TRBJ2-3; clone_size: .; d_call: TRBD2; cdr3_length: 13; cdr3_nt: TGTGCCAGCAGTGGCGGGAGTACAGATACGCAGTATTTT; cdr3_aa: CASSGGSTDTQYF
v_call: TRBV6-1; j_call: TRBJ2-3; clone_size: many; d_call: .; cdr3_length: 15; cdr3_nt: TGTGCCAGCAGTGGGCTGGTGGGGATAGCAGATACGCAGTATTTT; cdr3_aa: CASSGLVGIADTQYF
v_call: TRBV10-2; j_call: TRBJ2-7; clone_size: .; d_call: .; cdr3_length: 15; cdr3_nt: TGCGCCAGCAGGCCTCAGGGCTTAGGGGTCTACGAGCAGTACTTC; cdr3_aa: CASRPQGLGVYEQYF
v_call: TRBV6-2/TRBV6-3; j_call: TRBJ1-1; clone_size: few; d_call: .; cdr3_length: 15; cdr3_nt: TGTGCCAGCAGTTACCCGCAGGGTGTGGGGACTGAAGCTTTCTTT; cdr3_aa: CASSYPQGVGTEAFF
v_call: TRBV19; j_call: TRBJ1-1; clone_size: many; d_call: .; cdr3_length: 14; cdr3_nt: TGTGCCAGTACCCCAATGGGACGTAACACTGAAGCTTTCTTT; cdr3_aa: CASTPMGRNTEAFF
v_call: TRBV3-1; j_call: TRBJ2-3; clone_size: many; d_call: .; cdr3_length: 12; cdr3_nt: TGTGCCAGCAGCCAAGGGCGGGATACGCAGTATTTT; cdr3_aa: CASSQGRDTQYF
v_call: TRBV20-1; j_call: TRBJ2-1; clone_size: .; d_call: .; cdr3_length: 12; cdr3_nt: TGCAGTGCTAGGGGAGATCGGCATCAGCAGTTCTTC; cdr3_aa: CSARGDRHQQFF
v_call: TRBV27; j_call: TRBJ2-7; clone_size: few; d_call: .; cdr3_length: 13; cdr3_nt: TGTGCCAGCGGTTCGCGACTACTCTACGAGCAGTACTTC; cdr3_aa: CASGSRLLYEQYF
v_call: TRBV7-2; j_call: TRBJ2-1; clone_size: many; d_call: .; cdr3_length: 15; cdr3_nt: TGTGCCAGCAGCCCTCGACGGAGCTCCTACAATGAGCAGTTCTTC; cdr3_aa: CASSPRRSSYNEQFF
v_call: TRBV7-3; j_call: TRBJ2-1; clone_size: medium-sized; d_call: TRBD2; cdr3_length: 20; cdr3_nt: TGTGCCAGCAGCTCGCTAGCGGGAGAGGGGCCAGGGAGCTCCTACAATGAGCAGTTCTTC; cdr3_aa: CASSSLAGEGPGSSYNEQFF
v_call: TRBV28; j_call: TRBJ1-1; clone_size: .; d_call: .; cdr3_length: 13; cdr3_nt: TGTGCCAGCAGTTTATATAGGGGAACTGAAGCTTTCTTT; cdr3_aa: CASSLYRGTEAFF
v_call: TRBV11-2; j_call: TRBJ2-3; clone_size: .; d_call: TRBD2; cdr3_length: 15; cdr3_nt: TGTGCCAGCAGCTCGGGGACTAGCGTAGGGGATACGCAGTATTTT; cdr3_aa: CASSSGTSVGDTQYF
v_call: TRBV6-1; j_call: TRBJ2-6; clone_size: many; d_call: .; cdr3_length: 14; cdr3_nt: TGTGCCAGCCGTACAGGGTCTGGGGCCAACGTCCTGACTTTC; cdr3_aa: CASRTGSGANVLTF
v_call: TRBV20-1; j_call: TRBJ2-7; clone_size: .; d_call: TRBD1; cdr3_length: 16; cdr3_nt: TGCAGTGCTATCCTCCCCGGGGGACAGGGGAAGGGCCAGCATTACTTC; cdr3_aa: CSAILPGGQGKGQHYF
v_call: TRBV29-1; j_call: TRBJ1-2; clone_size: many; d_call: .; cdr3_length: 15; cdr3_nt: TGCAGCGTTGGAGGGGTCGAGGGCTCAAACTATGGCTACACCTTC; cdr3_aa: CSVGGVEGSNYGYTF
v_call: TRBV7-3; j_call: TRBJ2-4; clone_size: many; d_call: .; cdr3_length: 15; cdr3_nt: TGTGCCAGCAGCTTAACAGGGGGGGCCAAAAACATTCAGTACTTC; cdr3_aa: CASSLTGGAKNIQYF
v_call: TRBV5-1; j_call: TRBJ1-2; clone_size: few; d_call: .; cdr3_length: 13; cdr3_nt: TGCGCCAGCAGCTTGGCCGAGGGGGATGGCTACACCTTC; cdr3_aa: CASSLAEGDGYTF
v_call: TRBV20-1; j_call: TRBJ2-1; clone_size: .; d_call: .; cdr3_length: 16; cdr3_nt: TGCAGTGCTGGGGACTTCTCGACTAGCTCCTACAATGAGCAGTTCTTC; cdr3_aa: CSAGDFSTSSYNEQFF
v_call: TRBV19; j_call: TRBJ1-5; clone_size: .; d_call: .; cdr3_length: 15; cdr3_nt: TGTGCCAGTAGTGACCGTGCAGGCATCAATCAGCCCCAGCATTTT; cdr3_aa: CASSDRAGINQPQHF
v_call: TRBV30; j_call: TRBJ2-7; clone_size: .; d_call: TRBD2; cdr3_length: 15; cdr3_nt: TGTGCCTGGAGAAACACGCTAGCGGGAGCATACGAGCAGTACTTC; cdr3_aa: CAWRNTLAGAYEQYF
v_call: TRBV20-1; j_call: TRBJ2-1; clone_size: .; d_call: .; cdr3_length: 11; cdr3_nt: TGCAGTTCTGGCACAGGGAATGAGCAGTTCTTC; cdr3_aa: CSSGTGNEQFF
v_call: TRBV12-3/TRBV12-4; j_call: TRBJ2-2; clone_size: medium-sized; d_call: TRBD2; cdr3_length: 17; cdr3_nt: TGTGCCAGCAGTCCCGGACTAGCGGGAGTCGGAACCGGGGAGCTGTTTTTT; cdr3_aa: CASSPGLAGVGTGELFF
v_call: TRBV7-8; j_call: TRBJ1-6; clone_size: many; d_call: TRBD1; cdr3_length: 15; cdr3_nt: TGTGCCAGCAGCCCCCGACAGGGTGGGAATTCACCCCTCCACTTT; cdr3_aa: CASSPRQGGNSPLHF
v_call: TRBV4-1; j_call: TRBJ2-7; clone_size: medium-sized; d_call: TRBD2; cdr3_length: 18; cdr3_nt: TGCGCCAGCAGCCAAGAAACATCAGCGTTACTAGCGGGGGGCGAGCAGTACTTC; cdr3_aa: CASSQETSALLAGGEQYF
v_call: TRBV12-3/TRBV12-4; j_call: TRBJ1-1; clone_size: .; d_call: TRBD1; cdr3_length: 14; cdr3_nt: TGTGCCAGCAGTTTACAGGGGGCGCACAGGGGGGCTTTCTTT; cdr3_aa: CASSLQGAHRGAFF
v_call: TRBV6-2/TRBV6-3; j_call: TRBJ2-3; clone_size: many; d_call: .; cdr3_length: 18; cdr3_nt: TGTGCCAGCAGTTACTCGCCTATGGGAGGTTGGGGCACAGATACGCAGTATTTT; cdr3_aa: CASSYSPMGGWGTDTQYF
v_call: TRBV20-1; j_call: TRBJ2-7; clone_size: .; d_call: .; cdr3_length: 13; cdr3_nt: TGCAGTGCTAGAAACCAGGGACTCCTCGAGCAGTACTTC; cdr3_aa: CSARNQGLLEQYF
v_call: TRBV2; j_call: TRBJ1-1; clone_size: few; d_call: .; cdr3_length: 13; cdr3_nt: TGTGCCAGCGGGGCCAGCCGGAACACTGAAGCTTTCTTT; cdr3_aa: CASGASRNTEAFF
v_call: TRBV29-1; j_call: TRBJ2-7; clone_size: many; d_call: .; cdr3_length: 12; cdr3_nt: TGCAGCGTTGAGTACAGTCCCTACGAGCAGTACTTC; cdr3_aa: CSVEYSPYEQYF
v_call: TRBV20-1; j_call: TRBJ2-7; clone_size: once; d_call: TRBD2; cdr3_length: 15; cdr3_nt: TGCAGTGCCCCGGGTAGCGGGAGGGCCGACTACGAGCAGTACTTC; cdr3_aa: CSAPGSGRADYEQYF